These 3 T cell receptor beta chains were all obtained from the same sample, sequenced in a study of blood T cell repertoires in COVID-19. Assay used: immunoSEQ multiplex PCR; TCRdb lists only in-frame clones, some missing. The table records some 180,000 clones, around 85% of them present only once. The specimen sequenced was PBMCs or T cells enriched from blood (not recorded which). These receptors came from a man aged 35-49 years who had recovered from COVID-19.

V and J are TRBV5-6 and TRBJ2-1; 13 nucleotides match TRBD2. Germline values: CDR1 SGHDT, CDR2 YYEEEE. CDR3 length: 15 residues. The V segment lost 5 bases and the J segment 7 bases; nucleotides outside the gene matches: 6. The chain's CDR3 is CASSSGTSGANEQFF. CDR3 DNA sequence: TGTGCCAGCAGTTCCGGGACTAGCGGGGCAAATGAGCAGTTCTTC.

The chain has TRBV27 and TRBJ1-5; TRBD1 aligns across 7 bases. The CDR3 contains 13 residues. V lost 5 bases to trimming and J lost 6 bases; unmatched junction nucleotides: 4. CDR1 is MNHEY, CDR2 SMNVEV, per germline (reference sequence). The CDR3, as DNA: TGTGCCAGCAGTCTCAACAGGGGTCAGCCCCAGCATTTT. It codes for CASSLNRGQPQHF.

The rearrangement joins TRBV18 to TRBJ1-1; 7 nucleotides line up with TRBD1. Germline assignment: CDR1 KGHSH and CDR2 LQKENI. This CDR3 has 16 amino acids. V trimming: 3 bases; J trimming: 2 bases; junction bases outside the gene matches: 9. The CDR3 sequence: CASSPEENRGNTEAFF. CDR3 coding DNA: TGTGCCAGCTCACCTGAAGAAAACAGGGGCAACACTGAAGCTTTCTTT.